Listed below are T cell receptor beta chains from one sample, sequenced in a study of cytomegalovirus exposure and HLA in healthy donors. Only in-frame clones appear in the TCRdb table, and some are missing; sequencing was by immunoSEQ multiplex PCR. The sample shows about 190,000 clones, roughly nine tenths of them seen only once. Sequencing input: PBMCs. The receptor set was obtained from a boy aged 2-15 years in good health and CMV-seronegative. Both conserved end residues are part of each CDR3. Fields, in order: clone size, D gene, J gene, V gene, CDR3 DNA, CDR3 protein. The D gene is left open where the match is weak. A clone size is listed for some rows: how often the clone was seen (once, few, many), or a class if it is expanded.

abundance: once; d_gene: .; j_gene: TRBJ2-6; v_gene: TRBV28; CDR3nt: TGTGCCACCCGTCGAGGCTCTGGGGCCAACGTCCTGACTTTC; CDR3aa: CATRRGSGANVLTF
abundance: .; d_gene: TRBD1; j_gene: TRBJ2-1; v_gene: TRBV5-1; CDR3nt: TGCGCCAGCAGCTCGACAGGGGGCGAGTACAATGAGCAGTTCTTC; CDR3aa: CASSSTGGEYNEQFF
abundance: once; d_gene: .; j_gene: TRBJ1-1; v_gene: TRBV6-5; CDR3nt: TGTGCCAGCAGCCCCGACCCGACAGGGAACACTGAAGCTTTCTTT; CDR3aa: CASSPDPTGNTEAFF
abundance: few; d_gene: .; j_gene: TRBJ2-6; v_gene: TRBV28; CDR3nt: TGTGCCAGCAGAGGGGCCGGCTCTGGGGCCAACGTCCTGACTTTC; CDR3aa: CASRGAGSGANVLTF
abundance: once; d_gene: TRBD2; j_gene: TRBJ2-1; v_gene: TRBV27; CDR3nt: TGTGCCAGCAGTAAAAGCGGGGGGGCCTACAATGAGCAGTTCTTC; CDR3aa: CASSKSGGAYNEQFF
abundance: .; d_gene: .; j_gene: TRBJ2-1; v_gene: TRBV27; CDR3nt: TGTGCCAGCAGTTTTTTATCATCCGGGGATGAGCAGTTCTTC; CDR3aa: CASSFLSSGDEQFF
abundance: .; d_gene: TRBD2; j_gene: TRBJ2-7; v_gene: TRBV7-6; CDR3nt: TGTGCCAGCAGCCCAAGGACTAGCGACAGCGGAAAGTACGAGCAGTACTTC; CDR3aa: CASSPRTSDSGKYEQYF
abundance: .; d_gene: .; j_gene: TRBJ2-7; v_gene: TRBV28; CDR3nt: TGTGCCAGCAGTTTACGGGGATTCCCCTACGAGCAGTACTTC; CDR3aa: CASSLRGFPYEQYF
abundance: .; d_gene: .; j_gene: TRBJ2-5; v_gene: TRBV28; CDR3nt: TGTGCCAGCAGCCAGACTACTATCCAAGAGACCCAGTACTTC; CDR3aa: CASSQTTIQETQYF
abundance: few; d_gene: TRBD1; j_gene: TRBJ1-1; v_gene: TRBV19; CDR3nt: TGTGCCAGTAGTCCGGGGACAGGGAGAGGGGACACTGAAGCTTTCTTT; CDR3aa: CASSPGTGRGDTEAFF
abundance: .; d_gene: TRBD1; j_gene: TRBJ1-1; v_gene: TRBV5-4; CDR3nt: TGTGCCAGCAGCCGGGACAGGGGTACTGAAGCTTTCTTT; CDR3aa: CASSRDRGTEAFF
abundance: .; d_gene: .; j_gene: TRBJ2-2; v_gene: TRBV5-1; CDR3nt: TGCGCCAGCAGCTTGTCGGGTATTGGCACCGGGGAGCTGTTTTTT; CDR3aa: CASSLSGIGTGELFF
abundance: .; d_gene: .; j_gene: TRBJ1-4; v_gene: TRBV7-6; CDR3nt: TGTGCCAGCAGCTTAGCGCTAGGCTCAACTAATGAAAAACTGTTTTTT; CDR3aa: CASSLALGSTNEKLFF
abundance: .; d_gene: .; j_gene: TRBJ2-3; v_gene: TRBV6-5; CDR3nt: TGTGCCAGCACCCCGCAGCAGGGGACCACAGATACGCAGTATTTT; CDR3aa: CASTPQQGTTDTQYF
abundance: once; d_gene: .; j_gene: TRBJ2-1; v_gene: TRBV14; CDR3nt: TGTGCCAGCAGCCAACTACCGAATGAGCAGTTCTTC; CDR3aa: CASSQLPNEQFF
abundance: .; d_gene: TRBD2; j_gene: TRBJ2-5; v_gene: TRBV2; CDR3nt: TGTGCCAGCAGTGCCACGGCGAAGAACCGGACTAGACAAGAGACCCAGTACTTC; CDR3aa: CASSATAKNRTRQETQYF
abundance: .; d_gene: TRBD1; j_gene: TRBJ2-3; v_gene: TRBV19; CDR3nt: TGTGCCAGTAGTATGTGGACAGGGGTCCTCACAGATACGCAGTATTTT; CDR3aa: CASSMWTGVLTDTQYF
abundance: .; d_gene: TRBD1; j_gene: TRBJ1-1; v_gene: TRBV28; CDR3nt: TGTGCCAGCAGGCCCCGGGACAGGCGTGGGGACACTGAAGCTTTCTTT; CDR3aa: CASRPRDRRGDTEAFF
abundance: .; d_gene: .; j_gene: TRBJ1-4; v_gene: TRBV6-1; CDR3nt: TGTGCCAGCAGTTATCGAGGAAATGAAAAACTGTTTTTT; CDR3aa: CASSYRGNEKLFF
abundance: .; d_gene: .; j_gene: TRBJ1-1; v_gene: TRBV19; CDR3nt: TGTGCCAGTACCGACCAGGCAATTTGGAACACTGAAGCTTTCTTT; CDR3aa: CASTDQAIWNTEAFF
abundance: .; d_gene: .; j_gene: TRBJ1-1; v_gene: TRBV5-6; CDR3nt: TGTGCCAGCAGCTTGGAGGGGGTAGACACTGAAGCTTTCTTT; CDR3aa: CASSLEGVDTEAFF
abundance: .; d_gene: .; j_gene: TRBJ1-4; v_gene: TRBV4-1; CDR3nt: TGCGCCAGCAGCCAAGAAGAGGATAGGGGTGAAAAACTGTTTTTT; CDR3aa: CASSQEEDRGEKLFF
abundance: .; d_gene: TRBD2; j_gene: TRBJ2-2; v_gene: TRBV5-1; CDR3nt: TGCGCCAGCAGCTTGGAAGCTAGCGGGACCACGAACACCGGGGAGCTGTTTTTT; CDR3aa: CASSLEASGTTNTGELFF
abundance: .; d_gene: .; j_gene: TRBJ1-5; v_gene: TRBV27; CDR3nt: TGTGCCAGCAGTCCTAATTCGTATCAGCCCCAGCATTTT; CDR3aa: CASSPNSYQPQHF
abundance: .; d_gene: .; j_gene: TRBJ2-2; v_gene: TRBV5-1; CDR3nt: TGCGCCACCCACCGGGACACAAACACCGGGGAGCTGTTTTTT; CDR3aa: CATHRDTNTGELFF
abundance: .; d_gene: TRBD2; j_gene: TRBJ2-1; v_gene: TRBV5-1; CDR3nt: TGCGCCAGCGGGCTCGGGGGGGCCTCCAATGAGCAGTTCTTC; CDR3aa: CASGLGGASNEQFF
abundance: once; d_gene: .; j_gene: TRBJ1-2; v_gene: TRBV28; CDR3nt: TGTGCCAGCAGTGGGCAGCATTATGGCTACACCTTC; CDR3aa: CASSGQHYGYTF
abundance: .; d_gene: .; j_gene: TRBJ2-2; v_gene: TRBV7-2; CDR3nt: TGTGCCAGCAGCCCCGTCGTTGGCGGGAAAGACACCGGGGAGCTGTTTTTT; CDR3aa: CASSPVVGGKDTGELFF
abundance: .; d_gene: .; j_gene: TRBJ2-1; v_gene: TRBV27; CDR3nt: TGTGCCAGCAGTCCGACTAGCTACAATGAGCAGTTCTTC; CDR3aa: CASSPTSYNEQFF
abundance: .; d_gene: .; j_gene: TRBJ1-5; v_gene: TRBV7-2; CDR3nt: TGTGCCAGCAGACCCCCAGGGGCTGGCAATCAGCCCCAGCATTTT; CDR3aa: CASRPPGAGNQPQHF
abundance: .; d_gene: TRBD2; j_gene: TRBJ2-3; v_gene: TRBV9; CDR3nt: TGTGCCAGCAGCGCCGATAGCGGGTTGGTCGCAGATACGCAGTATTTT; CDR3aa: CASSADSGLVADTQYF
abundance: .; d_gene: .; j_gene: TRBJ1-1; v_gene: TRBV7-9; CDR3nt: TGTGCCAGCAGCTCCCGGCTGAGGTCAGCGGATGAAGCTTTCTTT; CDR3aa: CASSSRLRSADEAFF
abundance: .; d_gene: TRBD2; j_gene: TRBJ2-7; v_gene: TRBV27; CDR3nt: TGTGCCAGCAGTTGGTTAGCGGGAGAAGACGAGCAGTACTTC; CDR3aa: CASSWLAGEDEQYF
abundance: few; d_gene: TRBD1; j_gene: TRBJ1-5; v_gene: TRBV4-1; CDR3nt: TGCGCCAGCAGCCTGGCCCCAAGGGGGCGATTTCATCAGCCCCAGCATTTT; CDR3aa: CASSLAPRGRFHQPQHF
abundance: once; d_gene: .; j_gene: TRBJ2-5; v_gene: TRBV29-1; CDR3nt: TGCAGCGTTGAAGGGCTCCTCCAAGAGACCCAGTACTTC; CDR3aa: CSVEGLLQETQYF
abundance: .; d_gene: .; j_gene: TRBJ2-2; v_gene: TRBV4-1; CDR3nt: TGCGCCAGCAGCCAAGTCTTACGACTAACGAACACCGGGGAGCTGTTTTTT; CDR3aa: CASSQVLRLTNTGELFF
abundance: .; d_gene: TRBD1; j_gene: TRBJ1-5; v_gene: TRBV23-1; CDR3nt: TGCGCCAGCAGTCAATCCGCCTGTAAAGGACAGGGTAGACAGCCCCAGCATTTT; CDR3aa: CASSQSACKGQGRQPQHF
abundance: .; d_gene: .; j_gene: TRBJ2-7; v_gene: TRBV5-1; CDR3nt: TGCGCCAGCAGCCCGAAGACAACACCGTCCCCGTACGAGCAGTACTTC; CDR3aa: CASSPKTTPSPYEQYF
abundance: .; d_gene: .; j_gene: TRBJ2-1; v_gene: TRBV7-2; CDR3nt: TGTGCCAGCAGCTTATCGTATGAGCAGTTCTTC; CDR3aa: CASSLSYEQFF
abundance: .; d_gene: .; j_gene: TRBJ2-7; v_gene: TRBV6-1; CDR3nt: TGTGCCAGCAGTTCTCCGGGAGCCTTGATTTACGAGCAGTACTTC; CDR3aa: CASSSPGALIYEQYF
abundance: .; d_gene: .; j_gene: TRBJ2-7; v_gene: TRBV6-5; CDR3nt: TGTGCCAGCAGTAGAGGGCAAGCTCACGAGCAGTACTTC; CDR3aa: CASSRGQAHEQYF
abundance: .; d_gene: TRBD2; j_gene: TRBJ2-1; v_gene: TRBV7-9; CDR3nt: TGTGCCAGCAGCTCCCCCTCGACTAGCGGAGAACCCAATGAGCAGTTCTTC; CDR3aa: CASSSPSTSGEPNEQFF
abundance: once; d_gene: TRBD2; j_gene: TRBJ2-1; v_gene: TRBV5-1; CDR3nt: TGCGCCAGCAGCTTGGATGGGACTAGCGGCCTCAATGAGCAGTTCTTC; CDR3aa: CASSLDGTSGLNEQFF
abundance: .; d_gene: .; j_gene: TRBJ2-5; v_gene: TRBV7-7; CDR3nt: TGTGCCAGCAGCTTAGAGGCTGGGACTTCCGCCGCCGAGACCCAGTACTTC; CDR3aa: CASSLEAGTSAAETQYF
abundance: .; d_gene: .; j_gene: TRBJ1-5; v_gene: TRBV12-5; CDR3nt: TGTGCTAGTGGTTTTTTCCCGAAAACAGGGTCCAATCAGCCCCAGCATTTT; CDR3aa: CASGFFPKTGSNQPQHF
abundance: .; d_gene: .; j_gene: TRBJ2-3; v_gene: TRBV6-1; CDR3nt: TGTGCCAGCAGTGAACAGGGGCCCACAGATACGCAGTATTTT; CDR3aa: CASSEQGPTDTQYF
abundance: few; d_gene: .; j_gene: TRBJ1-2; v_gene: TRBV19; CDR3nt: TGTGCCAGTAGTATAGACACTAGAGGAGGCTACACCTTC; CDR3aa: CASSIDTRGGYTF
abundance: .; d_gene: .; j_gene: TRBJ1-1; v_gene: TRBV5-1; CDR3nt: TGCGCCAGCAGCCAGGGACATCGGAACACTGAAGCTTTCTTT; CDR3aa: CASSQGHRNTEAFF
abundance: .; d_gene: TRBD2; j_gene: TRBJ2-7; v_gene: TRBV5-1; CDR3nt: TGCGCCAGCAGCTTGGGGCAGGGTAGCGGGAGTTACGAGCAGTACTTC; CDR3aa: CASSLGQGSGSYEQYF
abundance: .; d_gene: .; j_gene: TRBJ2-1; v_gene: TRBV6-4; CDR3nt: TGTGCCAGCAGTGATAACCCGGGAGAGGTTTCTGAGCAGTTCTTC; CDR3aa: CASSDNPGEVSEQFF
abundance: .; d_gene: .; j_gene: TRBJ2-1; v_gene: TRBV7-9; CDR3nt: TGTGCCAGCAGTGCACTAGGAATCTTCGATGAGCAGTTCTTC; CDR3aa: CASSALGIFDEQFF